These 5 T cell receptor beta chains were all obtained from the same sample, sequenced in a study of shared clonotypes between healthy human individuals. Some clones are missing from TCRdb's copy, which holds only in-frame ones; the method was immunoSEQ multiplex PCR. The sample shows roughly 2.5 million clones, roughly nine tenths of them seen only once. Specimen: naive CD4+ T cells sorted from blood. The subset: CD45RA+ positively selected. The source of these receptors is a man between 18 and 29 years old in good health.

The J gene is TRBJ1-1, the V gene TRBV29-1; the D is unclear. Trimming pared 0 bases from V and 6 bases from J, leaving 8 bases between. The V gene's germline CDR1 is SQVTM and CDR2 ANQGSEA. The CDR3 has 12 amino acids. The CDR3 DNA is TGCAGCGTTGAAGACAGGCGCCCTGAAGCTTTCTTT. Translating gives CSVEDRRPEAFF.

This clone was seen more than once but under ten times. The chain couples TRBV25-1 to TRBJ2-5; either TRBD1 or TRBD2 may fit D (5 bases each). This CDR3 contains 13 residues. V lost 4 bases, J lost 2 bases, and 8 bases lay in between. Germline-derived CDR1 and CDR2 are MGHDK and SYGVNS. Here the CDR3 DNA reads TGTGCCAGCAGTGTGGGACCTCAAGAGACCCAGTACTTC. Residues: CASSVGPQETQYF.

The chain has TRBV18 and TRBJ1-5; TRBD1 is a possible D gene (6 bases). V lost 3 bases, J lost 0 bases, and 12 bases lay in between. In germline, CDR1 is KGHSH, CDR2 LQKENI. This CDR3 has 16 amino acids. The DNA of the CDR3 is TGTGCCAGCTCACCTAATACAGGGATTAGCAATCAGCCCCAGCATTTT. The encoded protein is CASSPNTGISNQPQHF.

V gene TRBV2 combines with J gene TRBJ2-1; the match to TRBD1 covers 8 bases. Trimming cost V 4 bases and J 9 bases; bases outside gene matches: 8. Germline assignment: CDR1 SNHLY and CDR2 FYNNEI. This CDR3 region has 14 residues. The CDR3 nucleotides read TGTGCCAGCAGTGCTCAGGGGGCGAGGGGTGAGCAGTTCTTC. Translated, it gives CASSAQGARGEQFF.

This chain uses TRBV28 with TRBJ1-3, with TRBD1 as a possible D gene (6 bases). Looked up from germline, CDR1 is MDHEN and CDR2 is SYDVKM. Trimming cost V 4 bases and J 4 bases, with 14 bases left between them. The CDR3 length is 15 residues. The CDR3 DNA is TGTGCCAGCAGTTCCCCAACAGGGCGCGGAAACACCATATATTTT. It specifies CASSSPTGRGNTIYF.